Below, 20 T cell receptor beta chains from the same sample are listed, as sequenced in a study of T-cell reconstitution after alpha-beta-depleted transplantation in children. For TCRbeta, the library was prepared with unique molecular identifiers. TCRdb re-called the PCR reads through MiXCR, storing one row per CDR3 protein. The sample has about 110,000 distinct CDR3 sequences, 10% seen once. The sequencing here drew on PBMCs from the stem cell graft donor, taken from the stem cell graft. All receptors derive from a human donor who donated a stem cell graft to a child with acute lymphoblastic leukemia.

Of note for this clonotype: This could be a read error, since a much larger clone is one nucleotide away. The chain employs TRBV6-7 and TRBJ1-4; 7 bases are shared with TRBD1. TRBV6-7 is classed as an ORF, of uncertain function. The CDR3 loop spans 12 amino acids. V lost 6 bases and J lost 12; bases outside the gene matches: 7. The CDR3, as DNA: TGTGCCAGCAGCAGGGGGAGGGAAGAACTGTTTTTT. Amino acids: CASSRGREELFF.

In this sample, this clonotype turned up many times. V and J are TRBV30 and TRBJ1-3; 7 nucleotides align to TRBD1. The CDR3 is 14 amino acids. With V trimmed by 4 bases and J by 4 bases, 7 bases remained unmatched. From germline, CDR1 is GTSNPN and CDR2 SVGIG (reference sequence). Written as DNA, the CDR3 is TGTGCCTGGAAGCGACAGGGCTACGGAAACACCATATATTTT. Its translation is CAWKRQGYGNTIYF.

The sample holds many counts of this clonotype. CDR3 residues: CASSPPGLATDTQYF. The CDR3, as DNA: TGTGCCAGCTCACCACCGGGACTAGCAACAGATACGCAGTATTTT. This chain links TRBV18 with TRBJ2-3; 9 bases fit TRBD2. The V gene end was trimmed by 0 bases and the J gene end by 3 bases; junction bases not matched to a gene: 1. Per the germline V gene, CDR1 is KGHSH and CDR2 is LQKENI. This CDR3 spans 15 amino acids.

CDR3 region: CASGETANTEAFF. For the CDR3, the DNA is TGTGCTAGTGGGGAGACAGCGAACACTGAAGCTTTCTTT. The chain has TRBV12-5 and TRBJ1-1, with D maybe TRBD1 (5 bases). CDR3 length: 13 amino acids. Per the germline V gene, CDR1 is LGHNT and CDR2 is FRNRAP. The V gene lost 6 bases and the J gene lost 1 base, with 9 bases spanning the gap.

This clonotype has at least ten counts. The chain recombines TRBV5-5 with TRBJ2-1; 8 bases agree with TRBD1. V lost 4 bases and J lost 1; bases outside the gene matches: 4. There are 15 residues in the CDR3. CDR1 and CDR2 from the germline V gene are SGHKS and YYEKEE (reference sequence). Here the CDR3 reads CASSPTGGSYNEQFF. CDR3 in DNA: TGTGCCAGCAGCCCCACAGGGGGGTCCTACAATGAGCAGTTCTTC.

This clonotype was detected many times. The chain uses TRBV6-1 and TRBJ1-5; TRBD1 matches at 7 bases. Germline CDR1 is MNHNS and CDR2 is SASEGT. J lost 2 bases, V lost 7 bases, and 17 bases had no gene match. This CDR3 region has 18 residues. This CDR3 is CASNPWTGQKRGNQPQHF. The CDR3 DNA is TGTGCCAGCAATCCCTGGACAGGCCAGAAGCGGGGCAATCAGCCCCAGCATTTT.

This clonotype came up many times. V and J are TRBV2 and TRBJ1-2; the D is unclear. V was shortened by 5 bases and J by 2 bases, with 9 bases between the two germline ends. The CDR3 runs to 13 residues. The germline V gene encodes CDR1 SNHLY and CDR2 FYNNEI. CDR3 protein: CASSPGRNYGYTF. CDR3 DNA: TGTGCCAGCAGTCCCGGGAGGAACTATGGCTACACCTTC.

The table lists this clonotype with a few counts. The chain has TRBV12-5 and TRBJ2-2, with 9 bases identical to TRBD1. Germline V gene lookup returns CDR1 LGHNT and CDR2 FRNRAP. The CDR3 is 18 amino acids. V was pared by 0 bases and J by 6 bases, with 11 bases of the junction left unmatched. In nucleotides, the CDR3 is TGTGCTAGTGGTTTGGTTGGACAGGGGCGGCGGAGGGCCGGGGAGCTGTTTTTT. Translation: CASGLVGQGRRRAGELFF.

This clonotype showed up many times. The chain couples TRBV25-1 to TRBJ2-2; 7 nucleotides line up with TRBD2. Losses at the gene ends were 0 bases for V and 5 bases for J; bases not matched to a gene: 3. Germline V gene lookup returns CDR1 MGHDK and CDR2 SYGVNS. This CDR3 contains 15 residues. DNA for the CDR3: TGTGCCAGCAGTGAATATGGACTAGGGACCGGGGAGCTGTTTTTT. It encodes CASSEYGLGTGELFF.

This clonotype was seen ten or more times. This sequence joins TRBV5-6 and TRBJ2-7, with TRBD1 matching 7 bases. Losses at the gene ends were 6 bases for V and 3 bases for J; bases not matched to a gene: 9. Germline V lookup: CDR1 SGHDT, CDR2 YYEEEE. The CDR3 runs to 14 residues. The CDR3 region is CASIGAGGYYEQYF. CDR3 in DNA: TGTGCCAGCATAGGGGCAGGGGGTTACTACGAGCAGTACTTC.

This clonotype was observed many times. This chain joins TRBV29-1 and TRBJ2-5; a possible D gene is TRBD1 (6 bases). The CDR3 has 13 amino acids. Between the trimmed V and J ends, which lost 4 bases and 1 base, there was a span of 10 bases. The germline V gene encodes CDR1 SQVTM and CDR2 ANQGSEA. The CDR3 region is CSVARDTQETQYF. Here the CDR3 DNA reads TGCAGCGTTGCTCGGGACACCCAAGAGACCCAGTACTTC.

On this clonotype itself: A read error may explain this, as a much larger clone is one base away. The V call is TRBV15, the J call TRBJ2-1; D not certain. The CDR3 sequence is 15 residues long. Germline CDR1 and CDR2: LNHNV and YYDKDF (reference sequence). CDR3 in amino acids: CAASKMTSSYNEQFF. CDR3 nucleotides: TGTGCCGCCAGCAAGATGACCTCCTCCTACAATGAGCAGTTCTTC.

This sequence joins TRBV6-2 or TRBV6-3 and TRBJ2-7; 11 bases align to TRBD2. CDR3 length equals 14 residues. V shed 7 bases and J 5 bases; nucleotides not matched to a gene: 7. Germline CDR1 reads MNHEY; CDR2 reads SVGEGT. The CDR3 spells CASTLPGLADEQYF. CDR3 in DNA: TGTGCCAGCACCCTCCCGGGACTAGCGGACGAGCAGTACTTC.

This clonotype was observed many times. The chain links TRBV7-3 to TRBJ2-3; maybe TRBD1 (6 bases). The V gene's germline CDR1 is SGHTA and CDR2 FQGTGA. This CDR3 has 12 residues. With 5 bases removed from V and 4 bases from J, the gap between germline ends came to 7 bases. The CDR3 DNA reads TGTGCCAGCAGCCAGGGGCCAGATACGCAGTATTTT. It codes for CASSQGPDTQYF. The entire variable domain, with the rest obtained from reference TRBV7-3 and TRBJ2-3, is as follows: GAGVSQTPSNKVTEKGKYVELRCDPISGHTALYWYRQSLGQGPEFLIYFQGTGAADDSGLPNDRFFAVRPEGSVSTLKIQRTERGDSAVYLCASSQGPDTQYFGPGTRLTVL.

This clonotype was found many times. The chain is built from TRBV7-9 and TRBJ2-1, with TRBD2 matching over 10 bases. The CDR3 has 15 amino acids. V dropped 5 bases and J dropped 5; count of bases not matched to a gene: 6. Germline V gives CDR1 SEHNR, CDR2 FQNEAQ (reference sequence). The CDR3 is CASSKGLANNNEQFF. For the CDR3, the DNA is TGTGCCAGCAGCAAGGGACTAGCGAACAACAATGAGCAGTTCTTC.

In its sample, this clonotype was seen many times. This rearrangement joins TRBV6-5 to TRBJ2-1; 10 nucleotides match TRBD2. The germline gives CDR1 MNHEY, CDR2 SVGAGI. The CDR3 has 18 residues. V shed 2 bases, J shed 8 bases, and the junction held 15 bases outside the gene matches. Here the CDR3 reads CASSYGVEMSGRVDEQFF. The CDR3 bases are TGTGCCAGCAGTTACGGAGTTGAGATGAGCGGGAGGGTGGATGAGCAGTTCTTC.

As concerns this clonotype: A junction end diverges from the germline sequence, so it may reflect a read error. The rearrangement joins TRBV7-2 to TRBJ2-3, with 8 positions matching TRBD2. Germline-derived CDR1 and CDR2 are SGHTA and FQGNSA. This CDR3 has 15 residues. CDR3 sequence (DNA): TGTGCAAGCACCCATGAGCGGGGGCTCACAGATACGCAGTATTTT. This gives the protein CASTHERGLTDTQYF.

There are many counts of this clonotype. The chain employs TRBV5-6 and TRBJ2-7, with D possibly matching TRBD2 (5 bases). In germline, CDR1 is SGHDT, CDR2 YYEEEE. Between the trimmed V and J ends, which lost 2 bases and 5 bases, there was a span of 14 bases. This CDR3 spans 14 amino acids. CDR3 sequence: CASSFQPGLDEQYF. As DNA, the CDR3 is TGTGCCAGCAGCTTCCAACCGGGATTGGACGAGCAGTACTTC.

This clonotype was counted many times. This chain uses TRBV12-3 or TRBV12-4 with TRBJ2-7, with 10 bases matching TRBD1. The CDR3 runs to 15 residues. V lost 1 base, J lost 3 bases, and 3 bases stayed unmatched. CDR3 sequence: CASSLGGTGDYEQYF. CDR3 in DNA: TGTGCCAGCAGTTTAGGCGGGACAGGGGACTACGAGCAGTACTTC.

The chain has TRBV11-2 and TRBJ2-1; perhaps TRBD2 as D (6 bases). The V end was cut by 2 bases, the J end by 2 bases, with 10 bases between. Germline V CDR1 and CDR2: SGHAT, FQNNGV. The CDR3 runs 15 residues. In nucleotides, the CDR3 is TGTGCCAGCAGCTTAACCACGGGAGCCTACAATGAGCAGTTCTTC. This gives the protein CASSLTTGAYNEQFF.